This TCR beta chain was identified in a study of CXCR3-negative and CXCR3-positive naive CD8 T cells. Study background: Per-library TRB read counts averaged about 1.5 +/- 0.3 million, adding up to about 150 million in total.

Broader study findings: The TRB CDR3s that CXCR3-positive naive cells carried were more hydrophobic than those of CXCR3-negative naive cells. Partially decreased CXCR3 expression was recorded after cryopreservation, and fresh PBMCs were used in most assays. Memory cells differed in TRBV-TRBJ usage, but naive CXCR3-negative and CXCR3-positive cells had similar usage.

CDR3 length equals 16 residues. UMI-tagged TRB cDNA libraries were built via 5' RACE. TCRdb reprocessed the 5' RACE reads; each CDR3 protein has one entry and no DNA is given. Recorded for this sample: 130,000 or so distinct CDR3 sequences. A note on this clonotype: No antigen is known for it.

V gene TRBV12-3 or TRBV12-4 combines with J gene TRBJ2-1. The specimen sequenced was naive CXCR3- CD8+ T cells from blood. The sample's subset: CD45RO-CCR7+CD27+CD95- naive CD8+ T cells lacking CXCR3 (TNR3-). This receptor was obtained from a human donor in good health. Some clones in this sample may be carry-over from other donors' samples. CDR3 in amino acids: CASSLALAYSYNEQFF.